The following is a T cell receptor beta chain sequence with its context. No cognate antigen has been identified for it. No base quality values were provided; no much bigger clone lies one nucleotide off. The CDR3 measures 13 amino acids from cysteine to phenylalanine. Only the CDR3 portion is preserved as DNA: 39 bases, with reading frame beginning at the first base. For CDR1 and CDR2, the germline V gene lists LGHNA and YNFKEQ. Genomic DNA was isolated from the sorted cells so that the TCRbeta CDR3 region could be sequenced. The immunoSEQ Assay was used to sequence the TCRbeta CDR3 regions. In its TCRdb copy, this immuneACCESS table keeps in-frame sequences only and misses some clones. Where compared with another copy, unresolved V genes explain less than half of these, and the others have no known cause. The sample includes over 85,000 clones, with approximately 89% observed a single time. The ten largest clones take up 0.27% of the sample.

The trial excluded patients who had a history of autoimmune disease or were on systemic immunosuppression. In every dose cohort, peripheral blood was drawn for TCR sequencing at baseline, cycle 4 day 1, and cycle 7 day 1. Samples were obtained from an open-label, multicenter, first-in-human phase I dose-escalation trial of ivuxolimab. Adults with locally advanced or metastatic head and neck squamous cell, hepatocellular, melanoma or renal cell carcinoma were enrolled in the trial. Before TCR sequencing, CD4+ T cells and CD8+ T cells from peripheral blood were sorted into separate populations. These data are taken from a study of OX40 agonist ivuxolimab in advanced cancers. Turning to the overall study: The costimulatory receptor OX40 (CD134) was targeted by ivuxolimab, a fully human IgG2 agonistic monoclonal antibody. Intravenous ivuxolimab was administered to patients every 2 weeks at six dose levels: 0.01, 0.1, 0.3, 1.5, 3 and 10 mg/kg. Of the roughly 51 patients in dose escalation, about 19 had hepatocellular carcinoma, around 15 had melanoma, 9 had renal cell carcinoma and 9 had head and neck cancer. In the dose-escalation cohort, roughly 80% of patients were male, and the mean age was approximately 60 years, with a range of 23 to 79. Prior anti-PD-1, anti-PD-L1 or anti-CTLA-4 therapy was permitted, and checkpoint inhibitors had been received by 40% to 50% of dose-escalation patients. Partial responses occurred in three dose-escalation patients: two with cutaneous melanoma and one with hepatocellular carcinoma. The purpose of peripheral TCRbeta sequencing was to test whether ivuxolimab changed TCR sequence diversity and led to clonal T-cell expansion. The paper describes the monotherapy dose-escalation part (N of about 52 patients) of the phase I trial of ivuxolimab.

Results and caveats for the whole study, not just this receptor: On average, CD8+ T cells showed more expanded clones than CD4+ T cells after ivuxolimab. Low levels of normalized T-cell clonal expansion were also seen in some nonresponding patients. At doses of 0.1 to 3.0 mg/kg, clonal expansion of both CD4+ and CD8+ blood T cells was observed from baseline to week 6. In the 0.1-3.0 mg/kg groups, partial responders were among the patients with the lowest normalized peripheral clonal expansion, particularly in CD8+ T cells. The antigen specificity of the peripheral T cells that underwent clonal expansion was not determined.

The TCR sequence derives from an adult with an advanced solid tumor such as melanoma, head and neck, liver or kidney cancer. The sequences come from CD4+ or CD8+ T cells sorted from blood, collected in a trial of the OX40 agonist ivuxolimab. This chain is built from TRBV4-2 and TRBJ2-3; 9 bases in between match TRBD2. The CDR3 region reads CASGSVGTDTQYF. In nucleotide form, the sequence is TGTGCTAGCGGGAGCGTAGGCACAGATACGCAGTATTTT.